This T cell receptor beta chain was recorded in a study of blood T cell repertoires in COVID-19. For the study at large: T cells, B-cell-depleted T cells, or PBMCs supplied cDNA or gDNA.

This CDR3 contains 13 residues. Germline lookup yields CDR1 SGHTA and CDR2 FQGTGA. V lost 5 bases, J lost 8 bases, and 13 bases lay in between. Sequencing was performed with immunoSEQ multiplex PCR; in TCRdb, only in-frame clones are kept and a portion is missing. The data hold hundreds of thousands of clones, with around 88% observed a single time. Seattle patient enrollment occurred during active infection, with longitudinal follow-up thereafter. The sample comprised peripheral blood. The rearrangement links TRBV7-3 to TRBJ2-1; D is possibly TRBD2 (5 bases). The clonotype originates from a woman aged 50 to 65 with COVID-19, enrolled during active disease. Here the CDR3 reads CASSPYLSDEQFF. The CDR3 DNA reads TGTGCCAGCAGCCCGTACCTTAGCGATGAGCAGTTCTTC.